A single sample is the source of the 20 T cell receptor beta chains below, sequenced in a study of CD8 T cells in Susac syndrome. An input of about 0.45 to 1 ug of RNA was subjected to reverse transcription using random hexamers. TCRdb passed the immunoSEQ multiplex PCR reads through MiXCR, listing each CDR3 protein once. The data hold roughly 190,000 distinct CDR3 sequences, with 85% to 95% observed a single time. Sequencing input: CD4+ T cells from PBMCs. The receptor set was obtained from a human donor in good health.

This clonotype occurred once. The chain uses TRBV19 and TRBJ2-6, with D unclear. This CDR3 spans 15 amino acids. Trimming took 1 base from V and 0 from J, leaving 4 bases between them. The germline V gene encodes CDR1 LNHDA and CDR2 SQIVND (reference sequence). The CDR3 region is CASSIGSSGANVLTF. DNA for the CDR3: TGTGCCAGTAGTATAGGAAGCTCTGGGGCCAACGTCCTGACTTTC.

The chain carries TRBV12-3 or TRBV12-4 and TRBJ2-3; D is unclear. V was trimmed by 6 bases and J by 4 bases, leaving 11 bases between them. This CDR3 comprises 13 residues. CDR3 coding DNA: TGTGCCAGCAGCTCGACCCATGCAGATACGCAGTATTTT. This codes for CASSSTHADTQYF.

The genes are TRBV19 and TRBJ2-1, with 12 bases fitting TRBD2. V lost 5 bases, J lost 9 bases, and 8 bases stayed unmatched. Looked up from germline, CDR1 is LNHDA and CDR2 is SQIVND (reference sequence). This CDR3 is built from 15 residues. CDR3 loop: CASSVSSGRAAEQFF. CDR3 nucleotides: TGTGCCAGTAGTGTATCTAGCGGGAGGGCCGCTGAGCAGTTCTTC.

The sample holds one count of this clonotype. Here the CDR3 reads CSARDQAGGPYNEQFF. CDR3 DNA: TGCAGTGCTAGAGATCAGGCGGGAGGGCCCTACAATGAGCAGTTCTTC. The V gene is TRBV20-1, the J gene TRBJ2-1; 9 bases fit TRBD2. Germline CDR1 reads DFQATT; CDR2 reads SNEGSKA (reference sequence). V was pared by 0 bases and J by 2 bases, with 5 bases of the junction left unmatched. CDR3 length equals 16 residues.

J is TRBJ2-5 and V is TRBV7-2; 7 bases agree with TRBD2. The CDR3 contains 14 residues. The germline CDR1 and CDR2 sequences are SGHTA and FQGNSA. V was pared by 6 bases and J by 4 bases, with 8 bases of the junction left unmatched. The CDR3 sequence is CASRPRTRAETQYF. CDR3 in DNA: TGTGCCAGCAGGCCAAGGACTAGAGCAGAGACCCAGTACTTC.

The chain combines TRBV7-8 with TRBJ2-1; 10 bases agree with TRBD2. This CDR3 is 16 amino acids long. J gave up 4 bases and V 2 bases, and 5 bases lay outside the gene matches. Germline values: CDR1 SGHVS, CDR2 FQNEAQ. The CDR3 here is CASSLRGTSVYNEQFF. For the CDR3, the DNA is TGTGCCAGCAGCTTAAGAGGGACTAGCGTTTACAATGAGCAGTTCTTC.

The genes are TRBV29-1 and TRBJ2-5; D unresolved. Germline CDR1 and CDR2: SQVTM and ANQGSEA. Deletions cut 5 bases from V and 2 bases from J, with 12 bases between. The CDR3 length is 13 residues. This chain's CDR3 is CSVRSSGQETQYF. The CDR3 coding sequence is TGCAGCGTTCGGTCTTCCGGGCAAGAGACCCAGTACTTC.

This clonotype was counted once. The chain joins TRBV24-1 to TRBJ2-7; 7 bases are a match to TRBD1. Germline CDR1 KGHDR, CDR2 SFDVKD. This CDR3 has 15 amino acids. J gave up 1 base and V 3 bases, and 5 bases lay outside the gene matches. The CDR3 DNA reads as TGTGCCACCAGTGATCAGCAGGGGGTGTCCTACGAGCAGTACTTC. As protein: CATSDQQGVSYEQYF.

The chain recombines TRBV20-1 with TRBJ1-5, with D uncertain. V was shortened by 3 bases and J by 6 bases, with 9 bases between the two germline ends. CDR1 and CDR2 (germline): DFQATT, SNEGSKA (reference sequence). There are 12 residues in the CDR3. The CDR3 coding sequence is TGCAGTGCTAGTGTGGTAACTCAGCCCCAGCATTTT. Protein product: CSASVVTQPQHF.

The gene calls are TRBV7-2 and TRBJ2-3; 7 bases fit TRBD2. Germline trimming cut 2 bases from V and 8 bases from J; bases unmatched to any gene: 7. The CDR3 has 14 amino acids. From germline, CDR1 is SGHTA and CDR2 FQGNSA. The CDR3 DNA sequence: TGTGCCAGCAGCTTACTCCGGGAGGAGGGTACGCAGTATTTT. This encodes CASSLLREEGTQYF.

J is TRBJ2-7 and V is TRBV20-1; 10 bases line up with TRBD2. Trimming removed 6 bases from V and 7 bases from J; junction bases left unmatched: 15. The CDR3 consists of 15 residues. Germline lookup yields CDR1 DFQATT and CDR2 SNEGSKA (reference sequence). As DNA, the CDR3 is TGCAGTGCCACAAACCTCAAGCGGGAGGGGAGGGAGCAGTACTTC. It encodes CSATNLKREGREQYF.

The gene calls are TRBV30 and TRBJ2-1; D gene uncertain. The CDR3 runs 13 residues. V was trimmed by 0 bases and J by 5 bases, leaving 8 bases between them. The germline V gene encodes CDR1 GTSNPN and CDR2 SVGIG (reference sequence). The CDR3 DNA sequence: TGTGCCTGGAGTGTCGGTCTCGACAATGAGCAGTTCTTC. As protein: CAWSVGLDNEQFF.

The CDR3 spells CSVERLAGGGVEQFF. CDR3 nucleotides: TGCAGCGTTGAGCGACTAGCGGGAGGAGGGGTTGAGCAGTTCTTC. This chain links TRBV29-1 with TRBJ2-1; TRBD2 agrees at 13 bases. Germline V gene lookup returns CDR1 SQVTM and CDR2 ANQGSEA. V dropped 3 bases and J dropped 9; count of bases not matched to a gene: 8. The CDR3 sequence is 15 residues long.

The chain has TRBV19 and TRBJ2-7; 7 bases line up with TRBD2. This CDR3 spans 13 amino acids. Unmatched junction bases numbered 2, after V lost 6 bases and J lost 0 bases. The germline V gene has CDR1 LNHDA and CDR2 SQIVND (reference sequence). CDR3 amino acids: CASRERGSYEQYF. The DNA of the CDR3 is TGTGCCAGTAGGGAGCGGGGCTCCTACGAGCAGTACTTC.

This sequence joins TRBV29-1 and TRBJ2-7; D might be TRBD1 or TRBD2, each matching 6 bases. V lost 6 bases and J 3 bases, leaving 15 bases between the germline ends. CDR1 SQVTM and CDR2 ANQGSEA come from the germline V gene. The CDR3 contains 13 residues. CDR3 sequence: CSVRDQGRYEQYF. CDR3 bases: TGCAGCGTGCGGGACCAGGGGCGCTACGAGCAGTACTTC.

A single count supports this clonotype. This chain joins TRBV7-8 and TRBJ2-7; the D gene is possibly TRBD1 (6 bases). The length of the CDR3 is 14 residues. Looked up from germline, CDR1 is SGHVS and CDR2 is FQNEAQ. V was clipped by 7 bases and J by 2 bases, with 15 bases between them. This chain's CDR3 is CASTPTGNPYEQYF. The CDR3 DNA reads as TGTGCCAGCACCCCAACAGGGAACCCCTACGAGCAGTACTTC.

The chain recombines TRBV29-1 with TRBJ2-3; D is uncertain. This CDR3 comprises 13 residues. The V end lost 4 bases, the J end lost 0 bases, and 8 bases lay between the germline ends. Germline loops: CDR1 SQVTM, CDR2 ANQGSEA. CDR3 bases: TGCAGCGTTGCGGCAGCTAGCACAGATACGCAGTATTTT. Its protein product is CSVAAASTDTQYF.

The V gene is TRBV6-1, the J gene TRBJ2-1; D tentatively fits TRBD1 or TRBD2 (5 bases each). Germline assignment: CDR1 MNHNS and CDR2 SASEGT. The ends were cut back, 7 bases at V and 7 bases at J, with 23 bases in the middle. The CDR3 loop spans 16 amino acids. This CDR3 reads CASTPREGYFGNEQFF. The CDR3 nucleotides read TGTGCCAGCACCCCTCGTGAGGGGTACTTCGGAAATGAGCAGTTCTTC.

The chain is built from TRBV9 and TRBJ2-7; D is possibly TRBD1 (7 bases). CDR3 length: 16 residues. V lost 7 bases, J lost 0 bases, and 20 bases lay in between. CDR1 and CDR2 (germline): SGDLS, YYNGEE. CDR3 residues: CASPPGGAGGSYEQYF. Here the CDR3 DNA reads TGTGCCAGCCCACCCGGAGGGGCAGGGGGCTCCTACGAGCAGTACTTC.

V gene TRBV20-1 combines with J gene TRBJ2-5, with D perhaps matching TRBD2 (5 bases). Germline V gives CDR1 DFQATT, CDR2 SNEGSKA (reference sequence). V dropped 1 base and J dropped 1 base, with 7 bases sitting between them. CDR3 length: 13 amino acids. CDR3 coding DNA: TGCAGTGCTAGAGGTGCGGGCCAAGAGACCCAGTACTTC. Its protein is CSARGAGQETQYF.